This TCR beta chain is from a study of shared clonotypes between healthy human individuals. V lost 1 base, J lost 3 bases, and 7 bases lay in between. The germline gives CDR1 SGDLS, CDR2 YYNGEE. The CDR3 totals 13 residues. Healthy and HIV-negative, the adult donors had no recent acute infections or vaccinations. A note on this clone: Its target is not known.

Whole-study results and caveats: Clonotypes that were shared across a handful of donors made up around 4.6% of naive CD4 clonotypes.

Sequencing was performed with immunoSEQ multiplex PCR; in TCRdb, only in-frame clones are kept and a portion is missing. The profile shows 2 million to 2.5 million clones, 80% to 95% of them singletons. The rearrangement uses TRBV9 and TRBJ2-5; D remains ambiguous. The source of this sequence is a man aged 18 to 29 in good health. Some clones in this sample may be carry-over from other donors' samples. The sequenced sample consisted of naive CD4+ T cells from PBMCs. As to subset: CD45RA+ positively selected. In DNA, the CDR3 is TGTGCCAGCAGCGTACGGCCTAAAGAGACCCAGTACTTC. Protein product: CASSVRPKETQYF.